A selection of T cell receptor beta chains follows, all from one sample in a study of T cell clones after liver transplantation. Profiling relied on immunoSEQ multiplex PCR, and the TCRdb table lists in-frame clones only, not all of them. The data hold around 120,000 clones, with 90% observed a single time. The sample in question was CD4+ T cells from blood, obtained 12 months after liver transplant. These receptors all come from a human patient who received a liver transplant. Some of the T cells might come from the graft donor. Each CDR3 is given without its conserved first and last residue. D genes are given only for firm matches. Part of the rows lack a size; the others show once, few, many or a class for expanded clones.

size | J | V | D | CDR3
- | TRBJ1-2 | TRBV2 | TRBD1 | ASSVGQDGGYT
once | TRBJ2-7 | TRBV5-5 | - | ASSPGSEHSYEQY
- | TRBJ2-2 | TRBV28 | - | ASSRVDMDTGELF
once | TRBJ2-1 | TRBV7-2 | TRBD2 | ASSLSGASGSRREQF
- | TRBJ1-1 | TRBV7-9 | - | ASSPKQRLNTEAF
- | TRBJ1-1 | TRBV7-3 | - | ASSLYAGGTEAF
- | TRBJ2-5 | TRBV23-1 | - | ASSQSIPGPRETQY
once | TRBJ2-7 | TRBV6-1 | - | ASSGTGTYSWEQY
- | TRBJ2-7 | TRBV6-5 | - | ASRDSLPPYEQY
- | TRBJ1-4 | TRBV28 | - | ASSLSGDNEKLF
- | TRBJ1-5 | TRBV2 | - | ASSGRTGNQPQH
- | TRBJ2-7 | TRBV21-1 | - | ASSKGQPYEQY
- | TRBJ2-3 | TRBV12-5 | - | ASGLQPADTQY
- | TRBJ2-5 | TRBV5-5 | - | ASSPDMPETQY
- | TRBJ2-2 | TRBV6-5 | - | ASRRGQAGELF
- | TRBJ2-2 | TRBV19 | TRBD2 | ATDNGLAGTGELF
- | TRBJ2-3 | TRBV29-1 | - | SVDSGMDTQY
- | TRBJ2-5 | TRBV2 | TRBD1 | ASSGRTGGIGTQY
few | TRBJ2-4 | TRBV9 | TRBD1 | ASSVGQGNIQY
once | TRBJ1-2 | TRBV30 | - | AWAGQNYGYT
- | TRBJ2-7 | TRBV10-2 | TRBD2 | ASSALAGVGEQY
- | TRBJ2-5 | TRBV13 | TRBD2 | ASSPRSGLAVQETQY
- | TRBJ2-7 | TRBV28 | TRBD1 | ASSLPGTGRD
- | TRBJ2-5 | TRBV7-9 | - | ASSLEAGQETQY
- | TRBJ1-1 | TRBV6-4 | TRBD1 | ASKRLPGQGGQLNTEAF
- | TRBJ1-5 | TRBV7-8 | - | ASSLSDSSNQPQH
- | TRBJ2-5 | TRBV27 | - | ASSSTGGTETQY
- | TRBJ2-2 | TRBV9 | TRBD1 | ASSIRTGRTGELF
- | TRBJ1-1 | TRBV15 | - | ATSRDPLTDTEAF
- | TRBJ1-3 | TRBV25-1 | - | ASSDPRGSGNTIY
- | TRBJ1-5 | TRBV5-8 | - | ASSELRPRTQPQH